This TCR beta chain was documented in a study of PD-1 blockade in mismatch repair-deficient tumors. TCRdb's copy holds only in-frame clones and misses some; the assay was immunoSEQ multiplex PCR. The data hold roughly 15,000 clones, with about 86% observed a single time. CDR3 length equals 16 residues. CDR1 SQVTM and CDR2 ANQGSEA come from the germline V gene. Trimming took 7 bases from V and 6 from J; bases not matched to a gene: 15. The chain employs TRBV29-1 and TRBJ2-5; 12 positions match TRBD2. Material: PBMCs, obtained 4 weeks after starting pembrolizumab. This receptor was identified in an adult with mismatch repair-deficient cancer. The CDR3 sequence is CSAGGLAGGKGKTQYF. In DNA form, the CDR3 reads TGCAGCGCAGGGGGGCTAGCGGGAGGGAAGGGAAAGACCCAGTACTTC.